Each of the 2 T cell receptor beta chains below was sequenced from the same sample in a study of blood T cell repertoires in COVID-19. The table came from immunoSEQ multiplex PCR; TCRdb's copy has only in-frame clones and leaves some out. The sample holds roughly 59,000 clones, around 83% seen once. Sequenced input: peripheral blood. Source of these receptors: a human donor in a cohort sampled during active COVID-19.

The chain has TRBV19 and TRBJ2-1, with 8 bases that match TRBD2. This CDR3 comprises 16 residues. Trimming took 2 bases from V and 7 from J; bases not matched to a gene: 10. CDR1 is LNHDA and CDR2 is SQIVND in the germline V gene (reference sequence). The CDR3 region is CASSISGRATRNEQFF. The CDR3 DNA follows: TGTGCCAGTAGTATATCCGGGAGGGCCACTAGGAATGAGCAGTTCTTC.

The rearrangement uses TRBV19 and TRBJ1-2, with 7 bases identical to TRBD1. The CDR3 is 15 residues long. Trimming took 8 bases from V and 8 from J; bases not matched to a gene: 17. The V gene's germline CDR1 is LNHDA and CDR2 SQIVND (reference sequence). The CDR3 sequence is CASSRWDSQMLGYTF. For the CDR3, the DNA is TGTGCCAGTTCCCGATGGGACAGTCAGATGTTGGGCTACACCTTC.